This TCR beta chain was identified during a study of long-term antiretroviral therapy in people with HIV. Everyone in the study who had HIV was treated in the United States. Every specimen held between roughly 0.9-10 million cryopreserved PBMC. These were thawed and washed before DNA extraction. Findings and limits, study-wide: Blood draws took place between about 2003 and 2018 and possibly involved older ART regimens.

Note on this clone: The antigen is unknown.

Researchers ran immunoSEQ v3.0 at survey level. In sequencing, about 40,000-50,000 T-cell genomes per sample were targeted. Generated by immunoSEQ multiplex PCR, the TCRdb table keeps only in-frame clones and is missing some. The table records about 17,000 clones, around 81% of them present only once. The receptor comes from a man between 18 and 35 years old with HIV. Material: unsorted PBMCs, obtained 0.1 years before starting antiretroviral therapy.

CDR3 DNA: TGTGCCATCCGGGACAGCCCTAAAAACATTCAGTACTTC. It specifies CAIRDSPKNIQYF. V is TRBV2 and J is TRBJ2-4; 7 bases are a match to TRBD1. CDR3 length equals 13 residues. CDR1 is SNHLY and CDR2 is FYNNEI in the germline V gene. V trimming: 10 bases; J trimming: 4 bases; junction bases outside the gene matches: 7.